The 9 T cell receptor beta chains below were found in one sample sequenced in a study of blood T cell repertoires in COVID-19 (TCRdb year 2020). The library was generated by the immunoSEQ multiplex PCR assay. TCRdb took over this immuneACCESS table, retaining in-frame rearrangements with V and J assigned. Such tables are incomplete; in checked studies, under half of the missing clones stem from an unresolved V gene, and the remainder is unexplained. This sample comprises approximately 250,000 clones, 80% to 85% of them detected only once. The ten largest clones represent 4.2% of the sample. Sequencing used peripheral blood. These receptors were obtained from a man aged 60 to 69 with acute or convalescent COVID-19.

The J gene is TRBJ1-1, the V gene TRBV5-1; D not certain. The germline V gene has CDR1 SGHRS and CDR2 YFSETQ. The CDR3 is 13 amino acids. V lost 5 bases, J lost 1 base, and 9 bases lay in between. The CDR3 reads CASRLYSNTEAFF. CDR3 bases: TGCGCCAGCAGGCTTTACTCGAACACTGAAGCTTTCTTT.

The V gene is TRBV5-8, the J gene TRBJ2-1; 10 bases are a match to TRBD2. CDR1 SGHTS and CDR2 YDEGEE come from the germline V gene. V trimming: 0 bases; J trimming: 3 bases; junction bases outside the gene matches: 0. CDR3 length: 15 amino acids. The CDR3 DNA is TGTGCCAGCAGCTTGGGGACTAGCGGCTACAATGAGCAGTTCTTC. This codes for CASSLGTSGYNEQFF. Together with reference TRBV5-8 and TRBJ2-1, the CDR3 gives the full variable domain: EAGVTQSPTHLIKTRGQQATLRCSPISGHTSVYWYQQALGLGLQFLLWYDEGEERNRGNFPPRFSGRQFPNYSSELNVNALELEDSALYLCASSLGTSGYNEQFFGPGTRLTVL.

This sequence joins TRBV5-6 and TRBJ1-3; D gene ambiguous. Trimming removed 3 bases from V and 3 bases from J, with 16 bases in between. The CDR3 covers 16 residues. Germline CDR1 is SGHDT and CDR2 is YYEEEE. CDR3 nucleotides: TGTGCCAGCAGCTCCGACGGCGGGCTCGGTGGAAACACCATATATTTT. Its protein product is CASSSDGGLGGNTIYF.

V gene TRBV7-6 combines with J gene TRBJ2-7; D is uncertain. With 1 base removed from V and 0 bases from J, the gap between germline ends came to 7 bases. CDR1 SGHVS and CDR2 FNYEAQ come from the germline V gene. The CDR3 is 14 amino acids. This chain's CDR3 is CASSLGGDSYEQYF. The CDR3 coding sequence is TGTGCCAGCAGCTTAGGTGGAGACTCCTACGAGCAGTACTTC.

This clone was seen a single time. V and J are TRBV2 and TRBJ2-7, with D tentatively TRBD1 (7 bases). The CDR3 sequence is 14 residues long. Germline CDR1 SNHLY, CDR2 FYNNEI. The V gene lost 6 bases and the J gene lost 7 bases, with 19 bases spanning the gap. The CDR3: CASRSGRGRQEQYF. The DNA for the CDR3 is TGTGCCAGCAGGTCGGGCAGGGGGAGGCAAGAGCAGTACTTC.

The chain couples TRBV30 to TRBJ1-1; a weak D match, TRBD1 (5 bases). Trimming cost V 0 bases and J 0 bases, with 5 bases left between them. Germline V gene lookup returns CDR1 GTSNPN and CDR2 SVGIG (reference sequence). The CDR3 contains 13 residues. CDR3 loop: CAWSVGVNTEAFF. CDR3 sequence (DNA): TGTGCCTGGAGTGTAGGGGTGAACACTGAAGCTTTCTTT.

The chain couples TRBV18 to TRBJ2-1, with 7 bases aligning to TRBD1. CDR1 is KGHSH, CDR2 LQKENI, per germline. The CDR3 spans 14 residues. With 8 bases clipped from V and 5 bases from J, the junction kept 9 bases outside the gene matches. The CDR3 nucleotides are TGTGCCAGCAAAGAGGGACAGACGAACAATGAGCAGTTCTTC. Amino acid sequence: CASKEGQTNNEQFF.

The chain employs TRBV5-4 and TRBJ2-2, with D unresolved. The CDR3 extends over 14 amino acids. V lost 3 bases, J lost 8 bases, and 14 bases lay in between. Germline V lookup: CDR1 SGHNT, CDR2 YYREEE (reference sequence). The CDR3 DNA reads as TGTGCCAGCAGCTCCGACAAATTTTCGGGGGAGCTGTTTTTT. Its translation: CASSSDKFSGELFF.

The chain joins TRBV30 to TRBJ1-2; 9 positions match TRBD1. The V and J ends lost 6 bases and 3 bases, in that order; junction bases with no gene match: 14. This CDR3 has 16 amino acids. Germline V CDR1 and CDR2: GTSNPN, SVGIG (reference sequence). The CDR3 region is CACDRDRDLTHYGYTF. The CDR3 DNA sequence: TGTGCCTGCGACCGGGACAGGGATCTCACCCACTATGGCTACACCTTC.